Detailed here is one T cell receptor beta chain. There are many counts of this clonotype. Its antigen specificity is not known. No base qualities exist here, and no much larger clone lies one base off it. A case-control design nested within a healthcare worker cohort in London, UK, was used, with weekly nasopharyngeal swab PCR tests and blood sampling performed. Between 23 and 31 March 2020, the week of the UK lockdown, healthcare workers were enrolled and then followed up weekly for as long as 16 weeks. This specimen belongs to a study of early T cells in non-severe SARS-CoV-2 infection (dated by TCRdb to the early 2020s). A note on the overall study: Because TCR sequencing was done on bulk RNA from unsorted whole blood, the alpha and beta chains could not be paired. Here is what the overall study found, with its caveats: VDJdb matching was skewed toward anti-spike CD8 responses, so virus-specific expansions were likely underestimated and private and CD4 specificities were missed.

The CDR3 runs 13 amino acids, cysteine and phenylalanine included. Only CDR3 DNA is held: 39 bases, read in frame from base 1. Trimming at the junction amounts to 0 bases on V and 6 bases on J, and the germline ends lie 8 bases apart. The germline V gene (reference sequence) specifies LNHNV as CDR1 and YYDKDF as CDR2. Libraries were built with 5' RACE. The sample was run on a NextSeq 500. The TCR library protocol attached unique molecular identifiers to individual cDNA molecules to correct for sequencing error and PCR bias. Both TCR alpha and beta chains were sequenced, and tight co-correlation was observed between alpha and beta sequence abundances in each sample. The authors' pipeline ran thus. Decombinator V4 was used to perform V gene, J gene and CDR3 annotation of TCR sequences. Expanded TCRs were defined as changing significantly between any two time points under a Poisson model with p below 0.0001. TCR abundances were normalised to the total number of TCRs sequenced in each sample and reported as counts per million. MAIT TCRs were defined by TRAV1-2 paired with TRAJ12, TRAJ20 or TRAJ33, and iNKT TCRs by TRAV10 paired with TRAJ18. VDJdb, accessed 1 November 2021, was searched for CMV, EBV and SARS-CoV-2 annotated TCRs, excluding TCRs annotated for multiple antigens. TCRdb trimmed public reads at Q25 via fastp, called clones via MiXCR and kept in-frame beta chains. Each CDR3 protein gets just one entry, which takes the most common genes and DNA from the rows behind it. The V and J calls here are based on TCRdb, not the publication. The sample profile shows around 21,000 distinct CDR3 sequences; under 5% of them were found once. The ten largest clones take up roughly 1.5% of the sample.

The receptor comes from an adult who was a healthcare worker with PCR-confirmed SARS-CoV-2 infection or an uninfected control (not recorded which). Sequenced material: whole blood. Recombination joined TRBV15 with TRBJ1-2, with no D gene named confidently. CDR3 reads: CATSRDKLDGYTF. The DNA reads TGTGCCACCAGCAGAGATAAACTCGATGGCTACACCTTC.